The 8 T cell receptor beta chains below come from one sample, sequenced in a study of blood T cell repertoires in COVID-19. Profiled with immunoSEQ multiplex PCR; TCRdb holds only in-frame clones, not every one. The sample contains around 18,000 clones, over 70% of which appear only once. The material sequenced was peripheral blood. These receptors were obtained from a man at least 80 years old with acute or convalescent COVID-19.

The genes are TRBV5-1 and TRBJ2-3; perhaps TRBD1 as D (7 bases). V lost 3 bases, J lost 0 bases, and 14 bases lay in between. This CDR3 spans 16 amino acids. CDR1 is SGHRS and CDR2 is YFSETQ in the germline V gene. The CDR3 here is CASSSQGGTSTDTQYF. In DNA, the CDR3 is TGCGCCAGCAGCTCCCAGGGGGGTACAAGCACAGATACGCAGTATTTT.

The genes are TRBV6-4 and TRBJ2-7; D is ambiguous. The CDR3 sequence is 13 residues long. CDR1 MRHNA and CDR2 SNTAGT come from the germline V gene. V was pared by 0 bases and J by 5 bases, with 8 bases between. For the CDR3, the DNA is TGTGCCAGCAGTGACTCTTCTCCCCACGAGCAGTACTTC. It codes for CASSDSSPHEQYF.

V usage is TRBV6-2 or TRBV6-3 and J usage is TRBJ2-7, with 9 bases matching TRBD2. Germline CDR1 MNHEY, CDR2 SVGEGT. Trimming at V came to 6 bases and at J to 3 bases, leaving 3 bases not matched to a gene. The CDR3 is 13 residues long. CDR3 sequence (DNA): TGTGCCAGCAGCGGCGGGGGGGTCTACGAGCAGTACTTC. Translating gives CASSGGGVYEQYF.

This clone has just a few counts. The CDR3 region has the DNA TGTGCCAGCAGCTTATCCAGGGCCCAGAGCTATGGCTACACCTTC. Residues: CASSLSRAQSYGYTF. The rearrangement joins TRBV7-2 to TRBJ1-2; D possibly corresponds to TRBD1 (5 bases). V was clipped by 2 bases and J by 4 bases, with 14 bases between them. Germline CDR1 SGHTA, CDR2 FQGNSA. The CDR3 is 15 amino acids. The full variable domain, with the rest looked up from reference TRBV7-2 and TRBJ1-2, is GAGVSQSPSNKVTEKGKDVELRCDPISGHTALYWYRQSLGQGLEFLIYFQGNSAPDKSGLPSDRFSAERTGGSVSTLTIQRTQQEDSAVYLCASSLSRAQSYGYTFGSGTRLTVV.

The chain is built from TRBV24-1 and TRBJ2-1; 7 bases match TRBD1. This CDR3 is built from 15 residues. With 4 bases clipped from V and 2 bases from J, the junction kept 4 bases outside the gene matches. Germline CDR1 reads KGHDR; CDR2 reads SFDVKD. Here the CDR3 reads CATSEGTVPYNEQFF. The CDR3 bases are TGTGCCACCAGTGAGGGGACAGTTCCCTACAATGAGCAGTTCTTC.

The chain employs TRBV5-1 and TRBJ1-6; the D gene is possibly TRBD1 (6 bases). Germline CDR1 is SGHRS and CDR2 is YFSETQ. The CDR3 contains 14 residues. The V gene lost 2 bases and the J gene lost 8 bases, with 11 bases spanning the gap. The CDR3 here is CASSFTGLDSPLHF. The CDR3 DNA is TGCGCCAGCAGCTTTACAGGGTTGGATTCACCCCTCCACTTT. The full variable domain, rest sourced from reference TRBV5-1 and TRBJ1-6, is KAGVTQTPRYLIKTRGQQVTLSCSPISGHRSVSWYQQTPGQGLQFLFEYFSETQRNKGNFPGRFSGRQFSNSRSEMNVSTLELGDSALYLCASSFTGLDSPLHFGNGTRLTVT.

This clone was recorded once. This chain links TRBV12-3 or TRBV12-4 with TRBJ2-5; TRBD2 is a possible D gene (6 bases). This CDR3 is built from 13 residues. V lost 5 bases to trimming and J lost 6 bases, with 13 bases between them. Written as DNA, the CDR3 is TGTGCCAGCAGTGCGGGACGCTGGCAGACCCAGTACTTC. This sequence encodes CASSAGRWQTQYF.

V and J are TRBV12-3 or TRBV12-4 and TRBJ1-5; possibly TRBD1 for D (5 bases). The CDR3 length is 13 residues. V was pared by 3 bases and J by 4 bases, with 7 bases between. This CDR3 is CASSFRENQPQHF. The CDR3, as DNA: TGTGCCAGCAGTTTCAGGGAAAATCAGCCCCAGCATTTT.